These T cell receptor beta chains were read from a single sample in a study of beta chain features in type 1 diabetes. Only in-frame clones appear in the TCRdb table, and some are missing; sequencing was by immunoSEQ multiplex PCR. Of some 350,000 clones listed, around an eighth were seen once; the top ten hold roughly 0.015%. Specimen: naive CD4+ T cells from blood. These receptors originate from a woman under 30 with type 1 diabetes. Each CDR3 is given with its conserved first and last residue. Fields, in order: D gene, V gene, clone size, J gene, CDR3 DNA, CDR3 protein. D genes are given only for firm matches. Only part of the rows carry a size: once, few, many, or a class if the clone is expanded.

TRBD2	TRBV5-1	once	TRBJ2-1	TGCGCCAGCAGCTTGGCTAGCGGGGGGCTCAATGAGCAGTTCTTC	CASSLASGGLNEQFF
.	TRBV5-6	.	TRBJ2-3	TGTGCCAGCAGCCTCCCGGGATACCACACAGATACGCAGTATTTT	CASSLPGYHTDTQYF
TRBD1	TRBV5-1	few	TRBJ2-1	TGCGCCAGCCGAGGGGGACAGGGAGGCAATGAGCAGTTCTTC	CASRGGQGGNEQFF
TRBD2	TRBV19	few	TRBJ2-7	TGTGCCAGTACCACCGGAGTTAGCGGGAGTGGTGAGCAGTACTTC	CASTTGVSGSGEQYF
.	TRBV9	.	TRBJ2-5	TGTGCCAGCAGCGTGGCCCCGGGAGATGGGAGACTAGAGACCCAGTACTTC	CASSVAPGDGRLETQYF
.	TRBV18	few	TRBJ1-5	TGTGCCAGCTCACCTGCCACAGGTCAGCCCCAGCATTTT	CASSPATGQPQHF
.	TRBV6-1	.	TRBJ1-1	TGTGCCAGCAGCGGACCCACCAGGAGGACTGAAGCTTTCTTT	CASSGPTRRTEAFF
.	TRBV5-1	.	TRBJ2-3	TGCGCCAGCAGTATGACTGAAGATACGCAGTATTTT	CASSMTEDTQYF
.	TRBV5-1	.	TRBJ2-2	TGCGCCAGCAGCTTGGGAACTCCCACCGGGGAGCTGTTTTTT	CASSLGTPTGELFF
TRBD1	TRBV28	.	TRBJ2-7	TGTGCCAGCAGTCCCGGGACAGGTCCCAAAGAGCAGTACTTC	CASSPGTGPKEQYF
TRBD1	TRBV27	.	TRBJ1-1	TGTGCCAGCCTCCCCAGGGGGATCCCGAACACTGAAGCTTTCTTT	CASLPRGIPNTEAFF
.	TRBV7-8	few	TRBJ1-1	TGTGCCAGCAGCTTAGTTCCAGGGCTGGCTTTCTTT	CASSLVPGLAFF
TRBD1	TRBV7-9	few	TRBJ1-5	TGTGCCAGCAGCTTAGGACAGGGAAGCAATCAGCCCCAGCATTTT	CASSLGQGSNQPQHF